This paragraph reports one T cell receptor (beta chain). The antigen is unknown. These data come from a study of CD8+CD57+ T cells in acquired aplastic anemia. Whole-study context: Sorted CD4+ and CD8+ cells gave an average of roughly 3.2 ug of DNA. In CD4+ cells, healthy donors produced an average of about 11 million reads. Findings and limits, study-wide: The study found no significant CD8+ Simpson's diversity difference between patients and controls. Patients and controls were found to share twenty-nine CD8+ CDR3 sequences.

V lost 4 bases to trimming and J lost 7 bases, with 17 bases between them. Germline loops: CDR1 SGHTA, CDR2 FQGTGA. This CDR3 is 14 amino acids long. Genomic DNA constituted the template upon which TCR beta VDJ and CDR3 profiling was performed. TCRdb re-analysed the reads in MiXCR, keeping a single row per CDR3 protein. This table holds around 230,000 distinct CDR3 sequences, roughly 57% found once. The clonotype was recovered from a human donor in good health. The rearrangement uses TRBV7-3 and TRBJ2-7, with D possibly TRBD2 on 7 matching bases. The specimen was sorted CD4+, CD8+, or CD8+CD57+ T cells (not recorded which) from PBMCs. CDR3 in amino acids: CASSSSGGPGEQYF. CDR3 DNA: TGTGCCAGCAGCTCGTCGGGGGGCCCCGGGGAGCAGTACTTC.